A selection of T cell receptor beta chains follows, all from one sample in a study of blood T cell repertoires in COVID-19. TCRdb's table, derived via immunoSEQ multiplex PCR, lists solely in-frame clones and lacks some. The data contain 490,000 or so clones, roughly nine tenths of them singletons. What was sequenced was PBMCs or T cells enriched from blood (not recorded which). Every receptor here comes from a woman aged 55 to 70 who had recovered from COVID-19. The CDR3 runs from the conserved cysteine through the conserved F or W. Fields, in order: V gene, J gene, D gene, clone size, CDR3 DNA, CDR3 protein. D genes are given only for firm matches. Size is stated for part of the rows, as once, few or many counts, or as a class when the clone is expanded.

TRBV7-9	TRBJ2-3	-	-	TGTGCCAGCAGCTTAGGGTTCCTCCAACACGCCGGCACAGATACGCAGTATTTT	CASSLGFLQHAGTDTQYF
TRBV29-1	TRBJ1-2	-	-	TGCAGCGGATTCTCGTTCCAGGACTATGGCTACACCTTC	CSGFSFQDYGYTF
TRBV28	TRBJ1-2	-	-	TGTGCCAGCAGTTTTTTCGGAGCTTCCTCGATAGGGGGATCTTACTATGGCTACACCTTC	CASSFFGASSIGGSYYGYTF
TRBV29-1	TRBJ1-3	TRBD1	-	TGCAGCCCTTCCATCGGGACAGCCTCTGGAAACACCATATATTTT	CSPSIGTASGNTIYF
TRBV6-6	TRBJ1-2	TRBD1	-	TGTGCCAGCAGTGGACAGGCTCTTAACTATGGCTACACCTTC	CASSGQALNYGYTF
TRBV12-5	TRBJ1-2	-	-	TGTGCTAGTGGTTTGGCCCTATCCGACACCTACTATGGCTACACCTTC	CASGLALSDTYYGYTF
TRBV28	TRBJ1-2	-	few	TGTGCCAGCAGTTTGGCGGGGCCAACTTATGGCTACACCTTC	CASSLAGPTYGYTF
TRBV6-4	TRBJ1-1	-	-	TGTGCCAGCAGTTTGGACAGGAACACTGAAGCTTTCTTT	CASSLDRNTEAFF
TRBV11-2	TRBJ1-1	TRBD1	-	TGTGCCAGCAGCTTCGACGGACAGGGCCGAGCTTTCTTT	CASSFDGQGRAFF
TRBV27	TRBJ2-3	-	-	TGTGCCAGCAGACTCCCAGGCATCGCAGATACGCAGTATTTT	CASRLPGIADTQYF
TRBV5-1	TRBJ1-3	-	-	TGCGCCAGCAGCTTGGCACGCAGGGGCGCGGGCTCTGGAAACACCATATATTTT	CASSLARRGAGSGNTIYF
TRBV5-1	TRBJ2-5	-	-	TGCGCCAGCAGCTTGGTAGAAAGCCAAGAGACCCAGTACTTC	CASSLVESQETQYF
TRBV5-4	TRBJ2-3	TRBD2	-	TGTGCCAGCAGCTCGGAGCGGGGGGGCACAGATACGCAGTATTTT	CASSSERGGTDTQYF
TRBV4-1	TRBJ1-4	TRBD1	-	TGCGCCAGCAGCCACCTCAGGGGGACAAATGAAAAACTGTTTTTT	CASSHLRGTNEKLFF
TRBV5-1	TRBJ2-2	TRBD1	-	TGCGCCAGCAGCGATACTGGGACAGCGAACACCGGGGAGCTGTTTTTT	CASSDTGTANTGELFF
TRBV5-1	TRBJ1-5	-	-	TGCGCCAGCAGCCCTCATGGGGGGAGAGCATCGCCCCAGCATTTT	CASSPHGGRASPQHF
TRBV7-6	TRBJ2-1	-	-	TGTGCCAGCAGCGCAGGTGGGCTCTCCCTCTACAATGAGCAGTTCTTC	CASSAGGLSLYNEQFF
TRBV5-1	TRBJ2-2	TRBD2	-	TGCGCCAGCAGCTTGCTGGCGGGGGGACTTAACACCGGGGAGCTGTTTTTT	CASSLLAGGLNTGELFF
TRBV4-1	TRBJ1-5	-	-	TGCGCCAGCAGCCTCACCGACAGGAATAGCAATCAGCCCCAGCATTTT	CASSLTDRNSNQPQHF
TRBV6-5	TRBJ2-3	TRBD2	-	TGTGCCAGCAGTTCCCTCCGACTAGCGGGGGCAGATACGCAGTATTTT	CASSSLRLAGADTQYF
TRBV30	TRBJ1-1	TRBD1	-	TGTGCCTGGAGCCAATCCGACAGGGCCTTACCCAACAATTTCTTT	CAWSQSDRALPNNFF
TRBV5-1	TRBJ2-2	-	-	TGCGCCAGCAGCTATAGCGGGAACACCGGGGAGCTGTTTTTT	CASSYSGNTGELFF
TRBV3-1/TRBV3-2	TRBJ1-5	TRBD1	-	TGTGCCAGCAGCCAGTATACAGGGGGCGCCCAGCATTTT	CASSQYTGGAQHF
TRBV2	TRBJ1-3	-	few	TGTGCCAGCAGGACAGCTTTTTCTGGAAACACCATATATTTT	CASRTAFSGNTIYF
TRBV7-6	TRBJ2-6	-	-	TGTGCCAGCAGCTTATCCAGCCTAGGGGCCTCTGGGGCCAACGTCCTGACTTTC	CASSLSSLGASGANVLTF
TRBV19	TRBJ1-1	TRBD1	-	TGTGCCAGTAGGAGGGACAGGGGGACACTGAACACTGAAGCTTTCTTT	CASRRDRGTLNTEAFF
TRBV2	TRBJ1-1	-	-	TGTGCCAGCAACCGGGTCAACACTGAAGCTTTCTTT	CASNRVNTEAFF
TRBV2	TRBJ1-1	-	-	TGTGCCAGCAGTGTCCAGGGGAGTGGAAACACTGAAGCTTTCTTT	CASSVQGSGNTEAFF
TRBV19	TRBJ1-6	TRBD1	once	TGTGCCAGTAGTATTCTGGGGACAGGGGGCAGAAGTCATAATTCACCCCTCCACTTT	CASSILGTGGRSHNSPLHF
TRBV4-1	TRBJ1-5	TRBD1	-	TGCGCCAGCAGCCAAGATGCAGGGGGCGGCAATCAGCCCCAGCATTTT	CASSQDAGGGNQPQHF
TRBV9	TRBJ2-3	TRBD1	-	TGTGCCAGCAGCGTAAGCCTAAGACAGGGTCGCACAGATACGCAGTATTTT	CASSVSLRQGRTDTQYF
TRBV5-4	TRBJ2-1	-	-	TGTGCCAGCAGCTTTAGGCACGGAGGAGACAATGAGCAGTTCTTC	CASSFRHGGDNEQFF
TRBV18	TRBJ2-7	TRBD2	-	TGTGCCAGCTCACGACCGGGACTATCCTACGAGCAGTACTTC	CASSRPGLSYEQYF
TRBV19	TRBJ1-5	TRBD1	-	TGTGCCAGTCTCCCTCTACAGGGGGTAGGGAAAGGCAATCAGCCCCAGCATTTT	CASLPLQGVGKGNQPQHF
TRBV15	TRBJ2-7	TRBD2	-	TGTGCCACCAGTCAGACTAGCGGGGGTGGGTCCTACGAGCAGTACTTC	CATSQTSGGGSYEQYF
TRBV5-1	TRBJ2-5	TRBD2	once	TGCGCCAGCAGCGGGACTAGCGGGCAAGAGACCCAGTACTTC	CASSGTSGQETQYF
TRBV30	TRBJ1-1	TRBD1	-	TGTGCCTGGAGTGTAACCGACAGGGGAGTGATGAACACTGAAGCTTTCTTT	CAWSVTDRGVMNTEAFF
TRBV6-4	TRBJ1-2	TRBD1	-	TGTGCCAGCAGCCCGGACAGGGATTATGGCTACACCTTC	CASSPDRDYGYTF
TRBV30	TRBJ1-2	-	-	TGTGCCTGGATGGGAGGACTTGAAGGCTACACCTTC	CAWMGGLEGYTF
TRBV6-4	TRBJ1-2	-	-	TGTGCCAGCAGTGACTCCGGGACTCCGAACTATGGCTACACCTTC	CASSDSGTPNYGYTF
TRBV6-6	TRBJ2-7	TRBD1	-	TGTGCCAGCAGTTCGACAGGGGCCCGCAGATACGAGCAGTACTTC	CASSSTGARRYEQYF
TRBV6-5	TRBJ1-2	-	-	TGTGCCAGCGGGGGAGGGAGCCGGTCCGGCTACACCTTC	CASGGGSRSGYTF
TRBV19	TRBJ2-7	-	-	TGTGCCAGTAGTATACCGGGGAAAGGGTCCTACGAGCAGTACTTC	CASSIPGKGSYEQYF
TRBV3-1/TRBV3-2	TRBJ1-4	-	-	TGTGCCAGCAGCCTCGGACAGTGGGTCATGAATGAAAAACTGTTTTTT	CASSLGQWVMNEKLFF
TRBV5-1	TRBJ1-1	-	-	TGCGCCAGCAGGCAGGCCATAGGGGACATGAACACTGAAGCTTTCTTT	CASRQAIGDMNTEAFF